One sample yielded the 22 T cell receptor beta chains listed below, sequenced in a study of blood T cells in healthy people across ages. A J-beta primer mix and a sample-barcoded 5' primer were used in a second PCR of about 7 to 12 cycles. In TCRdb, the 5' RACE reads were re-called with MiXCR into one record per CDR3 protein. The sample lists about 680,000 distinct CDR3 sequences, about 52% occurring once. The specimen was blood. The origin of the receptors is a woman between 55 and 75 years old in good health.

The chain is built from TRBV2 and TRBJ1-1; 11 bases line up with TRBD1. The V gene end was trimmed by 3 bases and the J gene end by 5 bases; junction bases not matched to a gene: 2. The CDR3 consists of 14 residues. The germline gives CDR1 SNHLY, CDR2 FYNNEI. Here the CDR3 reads CASSEGTGGTEAFF. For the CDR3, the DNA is TGTGCCAGCAGTGAGGGGACAGGGGGGACTGAAGCTTTCTTT. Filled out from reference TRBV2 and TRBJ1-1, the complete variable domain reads EPEVTQTPSHQVTQMGQEVILRCVPISNHLYFYWYRQILGQKVEFLVSFYNNEISEKSEIFDDQFSVERPDGSNFTLKIRSTKLEDSAMYFCASSEGTGGTEAFFGQGTRLTVV.

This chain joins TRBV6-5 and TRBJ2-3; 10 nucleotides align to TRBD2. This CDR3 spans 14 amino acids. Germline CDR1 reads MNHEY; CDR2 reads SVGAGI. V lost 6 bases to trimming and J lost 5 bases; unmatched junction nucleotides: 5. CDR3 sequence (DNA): TGTGCCAGCAGGCTAGCGGGAGATTTAGATACGCAGTATTTT. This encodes CASRLAGDLDTQYF.

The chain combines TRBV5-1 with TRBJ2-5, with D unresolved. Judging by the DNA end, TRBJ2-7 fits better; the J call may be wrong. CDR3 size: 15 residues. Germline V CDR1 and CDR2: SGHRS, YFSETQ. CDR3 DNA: TGCGCCAGCAGCGATCGACGGAAGCTTACCTACGAGCAGTACTTC. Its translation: CASSDRRKLTYEQYF.

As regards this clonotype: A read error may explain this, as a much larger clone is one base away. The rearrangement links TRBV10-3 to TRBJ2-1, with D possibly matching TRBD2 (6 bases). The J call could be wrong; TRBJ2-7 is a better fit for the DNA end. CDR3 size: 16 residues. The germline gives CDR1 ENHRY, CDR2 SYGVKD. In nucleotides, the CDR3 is TGTGCCATCAGTGAGTCGAGGTGGACTACCTACAATGAGCAGTACTTC. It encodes CAISESRWTTYNEQYF.

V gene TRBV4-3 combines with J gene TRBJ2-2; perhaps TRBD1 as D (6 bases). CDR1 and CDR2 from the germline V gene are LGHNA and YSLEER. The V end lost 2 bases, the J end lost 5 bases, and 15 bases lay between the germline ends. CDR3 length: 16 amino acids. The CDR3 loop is CASSQITGTDTGELFF. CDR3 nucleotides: TGCGCCAGCAGCCAAATCACAGGGACGGATACCGGGGAGCTGTTTTTT.

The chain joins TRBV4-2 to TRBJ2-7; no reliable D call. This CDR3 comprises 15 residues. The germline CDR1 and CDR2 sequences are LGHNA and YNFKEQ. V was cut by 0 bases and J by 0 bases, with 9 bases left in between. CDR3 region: CASSQECGSSYEQYF. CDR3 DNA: TGTGCCAGCAGCCAAGAATGTGGTAGCTCCTACGAGCAGTACTTC.

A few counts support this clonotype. The CDR3 sequence: CASSRGSPAKNIQYF. CDR3 bases: TGTGCCAGCAGCCGGGGGAGTCCAGCCAAAAACATTCAGTACTTC. The chain uses TRBV9 and TRBJ2-4, with a weak D call TRBD2 (6 bases). The CDR3 consists of 15 residues. The V gene's germline CDR1 is SGDLS and CDR2 YYNGEE. The V end was cut by 4 bases, the J end by 0 bases, with 11 bases between.

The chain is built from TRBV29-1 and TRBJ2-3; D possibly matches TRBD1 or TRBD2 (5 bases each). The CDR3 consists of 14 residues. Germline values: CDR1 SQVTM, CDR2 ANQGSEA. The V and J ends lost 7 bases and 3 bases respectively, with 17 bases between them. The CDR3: CSGTQRDRTDTQYF. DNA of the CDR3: TGCAGCGGGACTCAAAGGGACCGAACAGATACGCAGTATTTT.

This chain's CDR3 is CASTPGTSGALSYEQYF. CDR3 bases: TGTGCCTCCACCCCGGGGACTAGCGGCGCGCTCTCCTACGAGCAGTACTTC. J is TRBJ2-7 and V is TRBV10-3, with 11 bases aligning to TRBD2. Germline V gene sequence: CDR1 ENHRY, CDR2 SYGVKD. This CDR3 is 17 amino acids long. V was clipped by 11 bases and J by 0 bases; unmatched bases: 15.

The CDR3 DNA reads TGTGCCAGCGGGGAAGCAGGGGGGTCCTACAATGAGCAGTACTTC. The encoded protein is CASGEAGGSYNEQYF. The chain recombines TRBV28 with TRBJ2-7, with D possibly matching TRBD1 (7 bases). V was clipped by 8 bases and J by 7 bases, with 24 bases between them. The CDR3 totals 15 residues. CDR1 is MDHEN, CDR2 SYDVKM, per germline.

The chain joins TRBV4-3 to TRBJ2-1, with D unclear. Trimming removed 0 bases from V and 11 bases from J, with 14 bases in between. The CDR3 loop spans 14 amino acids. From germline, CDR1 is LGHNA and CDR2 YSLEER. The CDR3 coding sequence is TGCGCCAGCAGCCAAGATTCCTTAGTTGCAAAGCAGTTCTTC. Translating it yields CASSQDSLVAKQFF.

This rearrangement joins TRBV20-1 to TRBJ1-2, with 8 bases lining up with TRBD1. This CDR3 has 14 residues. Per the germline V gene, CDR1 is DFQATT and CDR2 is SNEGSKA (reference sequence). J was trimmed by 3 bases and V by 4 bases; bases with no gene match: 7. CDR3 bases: TGCAGTGCTATCCTAGGACAGGGCGACTATGGCTACACCTTC. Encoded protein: CSAILGQGDYGYTF.

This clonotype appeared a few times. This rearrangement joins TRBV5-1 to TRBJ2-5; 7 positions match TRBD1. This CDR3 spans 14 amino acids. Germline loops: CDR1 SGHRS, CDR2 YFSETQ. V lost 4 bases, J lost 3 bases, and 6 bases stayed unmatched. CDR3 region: CASSPTTGEETQYF. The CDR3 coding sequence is TGCGCCAGCAGCCCCACTACAGGGGAAGAGACCCAGTACTTC.

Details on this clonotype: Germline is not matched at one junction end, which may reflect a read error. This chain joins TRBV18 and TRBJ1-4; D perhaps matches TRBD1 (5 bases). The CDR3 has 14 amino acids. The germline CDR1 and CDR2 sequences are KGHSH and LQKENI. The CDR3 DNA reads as TGTACCAGCTCACGGACCAGGGCGGGGGAAAAACTGTTTTTT. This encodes CTSSRTRAGEKLFF.

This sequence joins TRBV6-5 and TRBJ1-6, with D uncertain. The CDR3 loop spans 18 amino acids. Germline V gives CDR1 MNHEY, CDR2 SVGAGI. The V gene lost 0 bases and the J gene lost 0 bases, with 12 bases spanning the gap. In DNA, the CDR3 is TGTGCCAGCAGTTACTCGAGCGGCCCGAGCTCCTATAATTCACCCCTCCACTTT. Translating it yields CASSYSSGPSSYNSPLHF.

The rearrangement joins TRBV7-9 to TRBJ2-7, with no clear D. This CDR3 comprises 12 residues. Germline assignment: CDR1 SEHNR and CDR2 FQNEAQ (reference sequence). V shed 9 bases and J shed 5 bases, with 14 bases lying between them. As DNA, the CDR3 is TGTGCCAGTGTAGGGCCTGGCGACGAGCAGTACTTC. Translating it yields CASVGPGDEQYF. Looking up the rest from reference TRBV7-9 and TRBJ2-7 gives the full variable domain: DTGVSQNPRHKITKRGQNVTFRCDPISEHNRLYWYRQTLGQGPEFLTYFQNEAQLEKSRLLSDRFSAERPKGSFSTLEIQRTEQGDSAMYLCASVGPGDEQYFGPGTRLTVT.

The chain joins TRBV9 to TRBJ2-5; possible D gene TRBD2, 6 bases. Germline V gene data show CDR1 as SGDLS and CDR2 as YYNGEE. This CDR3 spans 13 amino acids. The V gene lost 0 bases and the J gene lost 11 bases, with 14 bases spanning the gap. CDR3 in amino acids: CASSVADYNEQYF. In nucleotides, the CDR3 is TGTGCCAGCAGCGTAGCGGACTACAATGAGCAGTACTTC.

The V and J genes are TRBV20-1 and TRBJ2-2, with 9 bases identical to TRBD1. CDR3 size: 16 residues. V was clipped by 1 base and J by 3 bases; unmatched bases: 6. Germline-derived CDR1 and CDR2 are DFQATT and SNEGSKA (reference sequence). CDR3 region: CSARVPGTGYTGELFF. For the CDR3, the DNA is TGCAGTGCTAGAGTCCCCGGGACAGGGTACACCGGGGAGCTGTTTTTT.

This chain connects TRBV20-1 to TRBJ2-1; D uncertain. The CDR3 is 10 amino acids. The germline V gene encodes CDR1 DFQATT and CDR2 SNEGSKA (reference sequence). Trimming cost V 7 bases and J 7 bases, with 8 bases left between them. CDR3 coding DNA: TGCAGTGGCCGTGCGAATGAGCAGTTCTTC. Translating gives CSGRANEQFF.

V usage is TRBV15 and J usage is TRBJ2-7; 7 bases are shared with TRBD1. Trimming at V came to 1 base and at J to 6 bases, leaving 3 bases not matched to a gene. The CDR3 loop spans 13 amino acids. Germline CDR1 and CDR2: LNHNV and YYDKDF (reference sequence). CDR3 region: CATSRVTGSEQYF. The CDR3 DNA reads TGTGCCACCAGCAGAGTGACAGGGTCCGAGCAGTACTTC. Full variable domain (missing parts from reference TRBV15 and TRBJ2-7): DAMVIQNPRYQVTQFGKPVTLSCSQTLNHNVMYWYQQKSSQAPKLLFHYYDKDFNNEADTPDNFQSRRPNTSFCFLDIRSPGLGDTAMYLCATSRVTGSEQYFGPGTRLTVT.

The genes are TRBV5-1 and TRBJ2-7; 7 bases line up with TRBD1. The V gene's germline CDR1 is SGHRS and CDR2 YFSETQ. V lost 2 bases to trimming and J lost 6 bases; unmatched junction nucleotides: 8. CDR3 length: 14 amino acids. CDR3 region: CASSFLGKGAEQYF. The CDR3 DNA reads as TGCGCCAGCAGCTTCCTCGGAAAGGGGGCCGAGCAGTACTTC. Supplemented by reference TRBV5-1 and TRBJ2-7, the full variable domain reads KAGVTQTPRYLIKTRGQQVTLSCSPISGHRSVSWYQQTPGQGLQFLFEYFSETQRNKGNFPGRFSGRQFSNSRSEMNVSTLELGDSALYLCASSFLGKGAEQYFGPGTRLTVT.

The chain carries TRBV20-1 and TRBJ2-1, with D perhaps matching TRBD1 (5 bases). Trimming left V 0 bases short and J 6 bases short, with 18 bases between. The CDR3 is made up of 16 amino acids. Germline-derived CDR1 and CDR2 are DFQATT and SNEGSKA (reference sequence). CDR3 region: CSARDRTGRGINEQFF. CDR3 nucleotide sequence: TGCAGTGCTAGAGATCGGACCGGTAGGGGAATCAATGAGCAGTTCTTC.